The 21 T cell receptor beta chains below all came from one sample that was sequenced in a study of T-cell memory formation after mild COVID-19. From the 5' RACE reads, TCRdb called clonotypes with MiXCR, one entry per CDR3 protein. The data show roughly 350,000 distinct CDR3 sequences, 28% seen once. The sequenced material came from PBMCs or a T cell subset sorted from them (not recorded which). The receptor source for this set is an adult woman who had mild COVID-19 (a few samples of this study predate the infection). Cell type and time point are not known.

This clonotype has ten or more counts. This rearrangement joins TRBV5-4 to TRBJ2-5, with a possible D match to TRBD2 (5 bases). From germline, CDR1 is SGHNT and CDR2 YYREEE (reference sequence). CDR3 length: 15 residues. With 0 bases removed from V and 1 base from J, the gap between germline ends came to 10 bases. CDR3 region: CASSLAGGSQETQYF. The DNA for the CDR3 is TGTGCCAGCAGCTTGGCCGGAGGCAGCCAAGAGACCCAGTACTTC.

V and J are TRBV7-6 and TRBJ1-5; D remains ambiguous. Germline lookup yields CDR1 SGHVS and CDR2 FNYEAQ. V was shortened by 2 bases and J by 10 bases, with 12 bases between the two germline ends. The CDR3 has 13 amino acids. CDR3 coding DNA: TGTGCCAGCAGCTTAACTGCGGCAGAACCCCAGCATTTT. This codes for CASSLTAAEPQHF.

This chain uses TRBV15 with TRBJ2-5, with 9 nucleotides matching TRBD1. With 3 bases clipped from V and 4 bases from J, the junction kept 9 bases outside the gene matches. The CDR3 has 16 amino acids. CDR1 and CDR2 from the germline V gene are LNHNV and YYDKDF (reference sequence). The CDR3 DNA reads TGTGCCACCAGCAGCGGGGACAGGGTTTTCGGAGAGACCCAGTACTTC. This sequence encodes CATSSGDRVFGETQYF.

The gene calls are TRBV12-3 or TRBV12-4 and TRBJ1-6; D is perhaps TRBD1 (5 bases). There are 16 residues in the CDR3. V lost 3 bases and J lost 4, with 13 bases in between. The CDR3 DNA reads TGTGCCAGCAGTTTTGGGCGGGGCGGATATAATTCACCCCTCCACTTT. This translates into CASSFGRGGYNSPLHF.

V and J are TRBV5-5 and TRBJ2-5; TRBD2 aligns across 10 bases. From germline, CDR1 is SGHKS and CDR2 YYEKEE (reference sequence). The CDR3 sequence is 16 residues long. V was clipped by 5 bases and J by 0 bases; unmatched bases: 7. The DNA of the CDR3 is TGTGCCAGCAGTTATTATAGCGGGAGGTACCAAGAGACCCAGTACTTC. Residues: CASSYYSGRYQETQYF.

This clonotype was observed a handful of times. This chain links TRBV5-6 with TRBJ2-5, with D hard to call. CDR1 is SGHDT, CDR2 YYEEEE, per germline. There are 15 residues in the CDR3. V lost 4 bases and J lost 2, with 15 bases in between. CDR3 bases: TGTGCCAGCAGCCCCGGGTTCCGTCAACAAGAGACCCAGTACTTC. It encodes CASSPGFRQQETQYF.

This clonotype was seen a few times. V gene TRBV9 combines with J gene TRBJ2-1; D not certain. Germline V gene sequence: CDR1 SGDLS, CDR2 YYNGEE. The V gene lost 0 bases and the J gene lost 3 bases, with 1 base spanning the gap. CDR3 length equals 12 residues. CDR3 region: CASSVVYNEQFF. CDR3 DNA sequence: TGTGCCAGCAGCGTAGTCTACAATGAGCAGTTCTTC.

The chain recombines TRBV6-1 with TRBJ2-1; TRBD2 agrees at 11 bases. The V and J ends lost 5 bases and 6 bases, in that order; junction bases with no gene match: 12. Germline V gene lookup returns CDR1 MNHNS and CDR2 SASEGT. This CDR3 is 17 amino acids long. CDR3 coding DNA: TGTGCCAGCAGTCCCCGGGGTAGCGGGGGGGCCCGCAATGAGCAGTTCTTC. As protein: CASSPRGSGGARNEQFF.

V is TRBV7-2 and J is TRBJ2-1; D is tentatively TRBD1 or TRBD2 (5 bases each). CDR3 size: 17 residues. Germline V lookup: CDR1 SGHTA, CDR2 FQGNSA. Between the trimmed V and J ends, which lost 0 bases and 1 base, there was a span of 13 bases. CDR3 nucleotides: TGTGCCAGCAGCTTAGCTTTCGGGGCGCTATCCTACAATGAGCAGTTCTTC. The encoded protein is CASSLAFGALSYNEQFF. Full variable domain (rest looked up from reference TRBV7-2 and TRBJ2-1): GAGVSQSPSNKVTEKGKDVELRCDPISGHTALYWYRQSLGQGLEFLIYFQGNSAPDKSGLPSDRFSAERTGGSVSTLTIQRTQQEDSAVYLCASSLAFGALSYNEQFFGPGTRLTVL.

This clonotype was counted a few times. The CDR3 DNA sequence: TGTGCCAGCAGGAGGGACAGCAGGGGCGCGATCGCAGATACGCAGTATTTT. It encodes CASRRDSRGAIADTQYF. This chain joins TRBV2 and TRBJ2-3; TRBD1 matches at 7 bases. The V gene end was trimmed by 6 bases and the J gene end by 4 bases; junction bases not matched to a gene: 16. The germline V gene has CDR1 SNHLY and CDR2 FYNNEI. This CDR3 is 17 amino acids long.

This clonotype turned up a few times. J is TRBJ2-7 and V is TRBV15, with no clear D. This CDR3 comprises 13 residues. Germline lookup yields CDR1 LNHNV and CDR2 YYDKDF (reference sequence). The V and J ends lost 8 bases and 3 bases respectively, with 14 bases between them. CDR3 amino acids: CATSKDGYYEQYF. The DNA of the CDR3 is TGTGCCACCTCCAAGGACGGATACTACGAGCAGTACTTC.

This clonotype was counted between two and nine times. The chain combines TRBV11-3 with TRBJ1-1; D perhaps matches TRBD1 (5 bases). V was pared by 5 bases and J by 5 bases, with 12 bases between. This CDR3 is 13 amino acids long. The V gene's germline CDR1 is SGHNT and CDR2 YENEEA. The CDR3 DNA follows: TGTGCCAGCAGCCCCGGACGGGGGACTGAAGCTTTCTTT. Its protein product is CASSPGRGTEAFF.

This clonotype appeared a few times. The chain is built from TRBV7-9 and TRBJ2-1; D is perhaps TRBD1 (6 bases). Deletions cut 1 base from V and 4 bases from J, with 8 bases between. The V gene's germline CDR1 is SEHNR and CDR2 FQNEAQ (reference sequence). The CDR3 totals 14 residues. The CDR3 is CASSLVTGYNEQFF. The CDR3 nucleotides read TGTGCCAGCAGCTTAGTAACAGGGTACAATGAGCAGTTCTTC.

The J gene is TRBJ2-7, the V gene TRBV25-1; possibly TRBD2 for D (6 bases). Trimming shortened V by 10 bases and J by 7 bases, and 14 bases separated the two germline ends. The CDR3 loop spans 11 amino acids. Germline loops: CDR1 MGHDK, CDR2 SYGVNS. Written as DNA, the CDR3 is TGTGCCACCACGGGAGTAGGGGAGCAGTACTTC. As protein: CATTGVGEQYF.

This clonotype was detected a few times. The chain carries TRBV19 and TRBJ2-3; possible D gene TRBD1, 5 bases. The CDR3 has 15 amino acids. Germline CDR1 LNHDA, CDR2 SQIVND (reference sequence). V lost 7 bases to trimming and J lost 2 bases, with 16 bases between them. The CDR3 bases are TGTGCCAGTATGGGGCAGGGCACCCTCACAGATACGCAGTATTTT. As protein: CASMGQGTLTDTQYF.

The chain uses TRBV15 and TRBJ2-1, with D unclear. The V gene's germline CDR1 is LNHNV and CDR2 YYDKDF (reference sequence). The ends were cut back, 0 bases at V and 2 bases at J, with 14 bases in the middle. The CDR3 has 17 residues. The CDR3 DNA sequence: TGTGCCACCAGCAGAGATCCCTCCGCGACAACCTACAATGAGCAGTTCTTC. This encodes CATSRDPSATTYNEQFF.

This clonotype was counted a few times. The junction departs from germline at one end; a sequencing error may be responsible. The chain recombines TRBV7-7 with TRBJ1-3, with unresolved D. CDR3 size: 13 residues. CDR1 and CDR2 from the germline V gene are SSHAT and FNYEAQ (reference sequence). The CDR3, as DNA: TGTGCTAGCAGCTTAGGGCTTGGAGACACCATATATTTT. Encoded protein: CASSLGLGDTIYF.

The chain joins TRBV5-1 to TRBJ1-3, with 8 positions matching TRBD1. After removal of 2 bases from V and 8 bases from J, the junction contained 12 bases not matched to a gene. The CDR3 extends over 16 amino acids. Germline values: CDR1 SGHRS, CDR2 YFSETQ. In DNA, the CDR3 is TGCGCCAGCAGCTTATCCGGGACAGGCGCGGGGGACACCATATATTTT. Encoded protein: CASSLSGTGAGDTIYF.

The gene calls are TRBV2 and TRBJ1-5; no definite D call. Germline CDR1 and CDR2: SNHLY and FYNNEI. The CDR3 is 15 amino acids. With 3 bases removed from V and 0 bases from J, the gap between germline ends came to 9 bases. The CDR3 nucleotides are TGTGCCAGCAGTGATTTGGAATTTAGCAATCAGCCCCAGCATTTT. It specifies CASSDLEFSNQPQHF. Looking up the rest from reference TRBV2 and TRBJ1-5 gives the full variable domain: EPEVTQTPSHQVTQMGQEVILRCVPISNHLYFYWYRQILGQKVEFLVSFYNNEISEKSEIFDDQFSVERPDGSNFTLKIRSTKLEDSAMYFCASSDLEFSNQPQHFGDGTRLSIL.

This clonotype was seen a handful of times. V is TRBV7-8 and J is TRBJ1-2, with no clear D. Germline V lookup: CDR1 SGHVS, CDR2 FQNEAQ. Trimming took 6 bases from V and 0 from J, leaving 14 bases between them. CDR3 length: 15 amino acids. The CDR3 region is CASSYYGETNYGYTF. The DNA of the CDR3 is TGTGCCAGCAGTTATTACGGGGAAACTAACTATGGCTACACCTTC.

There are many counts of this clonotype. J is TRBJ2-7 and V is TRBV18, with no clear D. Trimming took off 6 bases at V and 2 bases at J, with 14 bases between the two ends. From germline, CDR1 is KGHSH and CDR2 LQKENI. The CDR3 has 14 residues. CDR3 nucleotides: TGTGCCAGCTCCGACCTGGCCCAGGCCTACGAGCAGTACTTC. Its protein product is CASSDLAQAYEQYF.